These 13 T cell receptor beta chains came from one sample sequenced in a study of cytomegalovirus exposure and HLA in healthy donors. PCR employed 60 Vbeta and 13 Jbeta primers. Only in-frame clones appear in the TCRdb table, and some are missing; sequencing was by immunoSEQ multiplex PCR. The repertoire has around 200,000 clones, around 80% of them found once; the top ten carry about 1.7%. Sequencing was carried out using PBMCs. These TCRs come from a man aged 45-60 years in good health and CMV-seronegative.

The gene calls are TRBV5-5 and TRBJ2-5; D unresolved. This CDR3 region has 13 residues. Germline CDR1 reads SGHKS; CDR2 reads YYEKEE (reference sequence). Trimming shortened V by 0 bases and J by 2 bases, and 5 bases separated the two germline ends. This CDR3 reads CASSLGVQETQYF. CDR3 nucleotides: TGTGCCAGCAGCTTGGGCGTTCAAGAGACCCAGTACTTC.

The chain has TRBV10-2 and TRBJ1-4; possibly TRBD1 for D (5 bases). Germline CDR1 WSHSY, CDR2 SAAADI. Trimming stripped 5 bases from V and 8 bases from J, with 12 bases between. The CDR3 is made up of 13 amino acids. CDR3 loop: CASSQGGEEKLFF. The DNA for the CDR3 is TGCGCCAGCAGTCAGGGTGGGGAAGAAAAACTGTTTTTT.

V gene TRBV29-1 combines with J gene TRBJ2-1; the D gene is possibly TRBD2 (6 bases). Germline-derived CDR1 and CDR2 are SQVTM and ANQGSEA. The CDR3 sequence is 13 residues long. Trimming shortened V by 4 bases and J by 4 bases, and 11 bases separated the two germline ends. This chain's CDR3 is CSVAGTSYNEQFF. CDR3 sequence (DNA): TGCAGCGTTGCCGGGACTTCATACAATGAGCAGTTCTTC.

DNA for the CDR3: TGTGCCAGCAAAGGGCCGAGGGAGGGATTAACAGATACGCAGTATTTT. Its protein is CASKGPREGLTDTQYF. The chain couples TRBV28 to TRBJ2-3; 7 nucleotides agree with TRBD2. The length of the CDR3 is 16 residues. V was pared by 7 bases and J by 3 bases, with 13 bases of the junction left unmatched. From germline, CDR1 is MDHEN and CDR2 SYDVKM.

The chain is built from TRBV7-9 and TRBJ2-1, with 8 positions matching TRBD1. CDR3 length equals 14 residues. J was trimmed by 7 bases and V by 7 bases; bases with no gene match: 9. Germline CDR1 and CDR2: SEHNR and FQNEAQ (reference sequence). CDR3 nucleotides: TGTGCCAGCAATTCAGGGGGCGCGAATAATGAGCAGTTCTTC. Translating it yields CASNSGGANNEQFF.

The rearrangement joins TRBV28 to TRBJ1-5, with D hard to call. The ends were cut back, 2 bases at V and 2 bases at J, with 13 bases in the middle. The CDR3 totals 16 residues. Germline V gene lookup returns CDR1 MDHEN and CDR2 SYDVKM. CDR3 nucleotide sequence: TGTGCCAGCAGTTTAGGAGGCGCGGCAGGCAATCAGCCCCAGCATTTT. This codes for CASSLGGAAGNQPQHF.

The CDR3 is CASNTKTGVTYNEQFF. CDR3 coding DNA: TGTGCCAGCAACACCAAAACAGGTGTGACCTACAATGAGCAGTTCTTC. The chain joins TRBV27 to TRBJ2-1; D is possibly TRBD1 (5 bases). Trimming cost V 7 bases and J 2 bases, with 18 bases left between them. This CDR3 is built from 16 residues. CDR1 and CDR2 (germline): MNHEY, SMNVEV (reference sequence).

The rearrangement links TRBV7-9 to TRBJ1-1; TRBD1 is a possible D gene (5 bases). The germline gives CDR1 SEHNR, CDR2 FQNEAQ (reference sequence). Trimming pared 3 bases from V and 3 bases from J, leaving 8 bases between. CDR3 size: 13 residues. The CDR3, as DNA: TGTGCCAGCAGCTTTGACAGATACACTGAAGCTTTCTTT. Encoded protein: CASSFDRYTEAFF. The complete variable domain, with remaining parts taken from reference TRBV7-9 and TRBJ1-1, reads DTGVSQNPRHKITKRGQNVTFRCDPISEHNRLYWYRQTLGQGPEFLTYFQNEAQLEKSRLLSDRFSAERPKGSFSTLEIQRTEQGDSAMYLCASSFDRYTEAFFGQGTRLTVV.

The chain joins TRBV7-9 to TRBJ1-4; TRBD1 agrees at 7 bases. This CDR3 spans 15 amino acids. CDR1 and CDR2 from the germline V gene are SEHNR and FQNEAQ (reference sequence). The V segment lost 8 bases and the J segment 5 bases; nucleotides outside the gene matches: 11. The CDR3 is CASGPRGQPNEKLFF. The CDR3 DNA reads as TGTGCCAGCGGTCCCCGGGGACAGCCGAATGAAAAACTGTTTTTT. Together with reference TRBV7-9 and TRBJ1-4, the CDR3 gives the full variable domain: DTGVSQNPRHKITKRGQNVTFRCDPISEHNRLYWYRQTLGQGPEFLTYFQNEAQLEKSRLLSDRFSAERPKGSFSTLEIQRTEQGDSAMYLCASGPRGQPNEKLFFGSGTQLSVL.

For the CDR3, the DNA is TGCAGCGTCTCACCCGGGACAGGGTCCTACGAGCAGTACTTC. Residues: CSVSPGTGSYEQYF. The V and J genes are TRBV29-1 and TRBJ2-7; 9 bases fit TRBD1. This CDR3 region has 14 residues. Germline CDR1 is SQVTM and CDR2 is ANQGSEA. The ends lost 6 bases at V and 1 base at J; junction bases unmatched: 7.

This sequence joins TRBV28 and TRBJ2-1; TRBD2 aligns across 7 bases. The V gene's germline CDR1 is MDHEN and CDR2 SYDVKM. The J segment lost 5 bases and the V segment lost 5 bases, leaving 9 bases of the junction unmatched. This CDR3 has 15 residues. The chain's CDR3 is CASSPPRDYNNEQFF. The CDR3 DNA reads as TGTGCCAGCAGTCCCCCCCGGGACTACAACAATGAGCAGTTCTTC.

The CDR3 region is CASIPGPYGNQPQHF. The CDR3 coding sequence is TGTGCCAGCATCCCTGGGCCCTACGGCAATCAGCCCCAGCATTTT. The V gene is TRBV12-1, the J gene TRBJ1-5; the D segment call TRBD1 is taken from the table without a DNA check. TRBV12-1 is noted as a pseudogene. CDR3 size: 15 residues.

This clone was counted once. The rearrangement joins TRBV27 to TRBJ2-7; D might be TRBD1 (6 bases). The length of the CDR3 is 13 residues. Germline CDR1 and CDR2: MNHEY and SMNVEV (reference sequence). V was pared by 4 bases and J by 3 bases, with 10 bases between. The CDR3 is CASSSGVNYEQYF. The CDR3 DNA reads TGTGCCAGCAGTTCAGGGGTAAACTACGAGCAGTACTTC.